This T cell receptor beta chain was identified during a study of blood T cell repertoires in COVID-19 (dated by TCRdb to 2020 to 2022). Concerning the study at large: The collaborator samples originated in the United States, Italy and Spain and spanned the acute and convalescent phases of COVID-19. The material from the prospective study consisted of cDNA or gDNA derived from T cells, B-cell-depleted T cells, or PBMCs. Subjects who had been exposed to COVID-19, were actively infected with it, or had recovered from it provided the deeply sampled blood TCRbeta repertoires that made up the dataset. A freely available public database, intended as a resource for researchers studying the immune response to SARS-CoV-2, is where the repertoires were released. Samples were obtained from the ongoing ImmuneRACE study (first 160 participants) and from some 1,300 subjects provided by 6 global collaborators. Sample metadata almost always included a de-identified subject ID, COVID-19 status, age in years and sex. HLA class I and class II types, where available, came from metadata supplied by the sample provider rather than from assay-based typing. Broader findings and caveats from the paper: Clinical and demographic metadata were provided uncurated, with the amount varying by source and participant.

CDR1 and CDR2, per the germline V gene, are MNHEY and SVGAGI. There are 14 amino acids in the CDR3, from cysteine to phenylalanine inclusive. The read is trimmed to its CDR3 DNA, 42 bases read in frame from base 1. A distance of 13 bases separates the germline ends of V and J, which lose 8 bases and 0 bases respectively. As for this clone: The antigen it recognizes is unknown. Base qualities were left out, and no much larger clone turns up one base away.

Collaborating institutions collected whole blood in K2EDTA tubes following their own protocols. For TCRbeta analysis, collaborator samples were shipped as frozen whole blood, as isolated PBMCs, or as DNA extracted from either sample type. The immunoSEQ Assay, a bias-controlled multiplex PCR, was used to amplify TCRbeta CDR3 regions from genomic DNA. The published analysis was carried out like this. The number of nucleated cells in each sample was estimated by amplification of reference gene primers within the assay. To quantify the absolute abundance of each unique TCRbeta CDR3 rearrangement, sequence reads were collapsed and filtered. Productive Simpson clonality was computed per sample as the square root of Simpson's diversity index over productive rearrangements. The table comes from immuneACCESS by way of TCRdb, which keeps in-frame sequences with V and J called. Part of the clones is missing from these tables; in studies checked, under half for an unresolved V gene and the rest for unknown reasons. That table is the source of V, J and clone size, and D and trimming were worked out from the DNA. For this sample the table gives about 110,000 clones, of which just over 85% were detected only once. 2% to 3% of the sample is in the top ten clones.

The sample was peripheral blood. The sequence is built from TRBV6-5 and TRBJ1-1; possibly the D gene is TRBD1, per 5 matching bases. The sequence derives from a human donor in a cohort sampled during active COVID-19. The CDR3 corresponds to CASLWGSMNTEAFF. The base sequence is TGTGCCAGCCTATGGGGCAGCATGAACACTGAAGCTTTCTTT.